The 27 T cell receptor beta chains below were found in one sample sequenced in a study of cytomegalovirus exposure and HLA in healthy donors listed by TCRdb under 2017. Receptor libraries were prepared by the immunoSEQ multiplex PCR assay. In its TCRdb copy, this immuneACCESS table keeps in-frame sequences only and misses some clones. Where compared with another copy, unresolved V genes explain less than half of these, and the others have no known cause. In this sample the table shows about 180,000 clones, more than 75% of which occur a single time. More than 1.3% of the sample is taken by the ten largest. Sequenced material: PBMCs. The receptors originated from a woman aged 25 to 39 in good health and CMV-seronegative.

CDR3 DNA: TGTGCCAGCAGTTACTCAGTGGGGGGGCAATACAATGAGCAGTTCTTC. This translates into CASSYSVGGQYNEQFF. The chain is built from TRBV6-6 and TRBJ2-1; perhaps TRBD2 as D (7 bases). CDR3 length equals 16 residues. The V gene lost 0 bases and the J gene lost 4 bases, with 13 bases spanning the gap. From germline, CDR1 is MNHNY and CDR2 SVGAGI (reference sequence).

The chain joins TRBV7-6 to TRBJ2-3, with 9 nucleotides matching TRBD2. This CDR3 comprises 16 residues. J lost 1 base, V lost 2 bases, and 4 bases had no gene match. Per germline, CDR1 SGHVS and CDR2 FNYEAQ. The CDR3 sequence: CASSLRPSGGTDTQYF. CDR3 bases: TGTGCCAGCAGCTTACGCCCTAGCGGGGGCACAGATACGCAGTATTTT.

This clone came up a few times. The chain couples TRBV5-1 to TRBJ2-5, with 8 bases fitting TRBD1. The germline CDR1 and CDR2 sequences are SGHRS and YFSETQ. V was clipped by 8 bases and J by 1 base; unmatched bases: 10. The CDR3 contains 15 residues. As DNA, the CDR3 is TGCGCCAGTCAGACCGGGACAGGATTCCAAGAGACCCAGTACTTC. It is translated as CASQTGTGFQETQYF.

The chain combines TRBV7-9 with TRBJ2-2, with 13 bases aligning to TRBD2. CDR3 length: 16 amino acids. The germline gives CDR1 SEHNR, CDR2 FQNEAQ (reference sequence). Germline trimming cut 5 bases from V and 9 bases from J; bases unmatched to any gene: 9. The CDR3 loop is CASSIGLAGVSRELFF. In nucleotides, the CDR3 is TGTGCCAGCAGCATTGGACTAGCGGGGGTTTCACGGGAGCTGTTTTTT. Complete variable domain (other parts from reference TRBV7-9 and TRBJ2-2): DTGVSQNPRHKITKRGQNVTFRCDPISEHNRLYWYRQTLGQGPEFLTYFQNEAQLEKSRLLSDRFSAERPKGSFSTLEIQRTEQGDSAMYLCASSIGLAGVSRELFFGEGSRLTVL.

The chain recombines TRBV6-1 with TRBJ2-7, with 7 bases fitting TRBD1. V shed 3 bases and J 3 bases; nucleotides not matched to a gene: 5. This CDR3 is built from 14 residues. Per the germline V gene, CDR1 is MNHNS and CDR2 is SASEGT. In DNA form, the CDR3 reads TGTGCCAGCAGTGATCTGACAGGGCTCTACGAGCAGTACTTC. Its translation is CASSDLTGLYEQYF.

The CDR3 region has the DNA TGCGCCAGCAGCTTAAGTTCCCGCGGCACCGGGGAGCTGTTTTTT. Amino acid sequence: CASSLSSRGTGELFF. The chain combines TRBV5-1 with TRBJ2-2; D ambiguous. Trimming took 2 bases from V and 4 from J, leaving 12 bases between them. This CDR3 comprises 15 residues. Germline-derived CDR1 and CDR2 are SGHRS and YFSETQ.

V and J are TRBV11-2 and TRBJ2-1; possibly TRBD2 for D (7 bases). The CDR3 is 16 residues long. From germline, CDR1 is SGHAT and CDR2 FQNNGV. Between the trimmed V and J ends, which lost 7 bases and 3 bases, there was a span of 19 bases. CDR3 residues: CASTAEGRGYYNEQFF. DNA of the CDR3: TGTGCCAGCACCGCGGAAGGGAGGGGGTACTACAATGAGCAGTTCTTC.

V gene TRBV9 combines with J gene TRBJ2-5; 9 bases match TRBD1. The CDR3 length is 17 residues. Trimming removed 3 bases from V and 5 bases from J; junction bases left unmatched: 14. Germline V CDR1 and CDR2: SGDLS, YYNGEE. For the CDR3, the DNA is TGTGCCAGCAGCGCAAGAACCGGGACAGGGCCTGGGGAGACCCAGTACTTC. Encoded protein: CASSARTGTGPGETQYF.

The chain has TRBV7-2 and TRBJ2-2; D unresolved. In germline, CDR1 is SGHTA, CDR2 FQGNSA. This CDR3 is 16 amino acids long. Between the trimmed V and J ends, which lost 1 base and 0 bases, there was a span of 9 bases. CDR3 amino acids: CASSLVGRTNTGELFF. CDR3 DNA: TGTGCCAGCAGCTTAGTGGGCCGGACGAACACCGGGGAGCTGTTTTTT.

V is TRBV27 and J is TRBJ1-6, with TRBD1 as a possible D gene (6 bases). V dropped 3 bases and J dropped 10 bases, with 16 bases sitting between them. The CDR3 totals 15 residues. CDR1 and CDR2 (germline): MNHEY, SMNVEV (reference sequence). The CDR3 protein is CASSFQGPNLSPLHF. The CDR3 bases are TGTGCCAGCAGTTTCCAGGGGCCGAATCTATCACCCCTCCACTTT.

The chain links TRBV5-6 to TRBJ1-3, with TRBD1 matching 10 bases. The CDR3 loop spans 15 amino acids. Unmatched junction bases numbered 1, after V lost 2 bases and J lost 2 bases. The germline V gene has CDR1 SGHDT and CDR2 YYEEEE. The CDR3 reads CASSFGTGAGNTIYF. The CDR3 DNA is TGTGCCAGCAGCTTTGGGACAGGGGCTGGAAACACCATATATTTT.

The chain combines TRBV4-3 with TRBJ1-2; 7 nucleotides agree with TRBD1. The J segment lost 6 bases and the V segment lost 3 bases, leaving 13 bases of the junction unmatched. There are 16 residues in the CDR3. Looked up from germline, CDR1 is LGHNA and CDR2 is YSLEER. The CDR3 reads CASSQSTIRGADGYTF. CDR3 DNA: TGCGCCAGCAGCCAGTCAACCATCAGGGGGGCCGATGGCTACACCTTC.

The V and J genes are TRBV7-8 and TRBJ2-7, with D possibly being TRBD1 (6 bases). The CDR3 has 13 amino acids. The V gene lost 3 bases and the J gene lost 4 bases, with 10 bases spanning the gap. Germline CDR1 and CDR2: SGHVS and FQNEAQ. CDR3 DNA sequence: TGTGCCAGCAGCTTGGGGACACCTTACGAGCAGTACTTC. Encoded protein: CASSLGTPYEQYF.

The chain is built from TRBV9 and TRBJ1-4; 7 nucleotides agree with TRBD1. In germline, CDR1 is SGDLS, CDR2 YYNGEE. The CDR3 length is 15 residues. V lost 4 bases, J lost 4 bases, and 7 bases stayed unmatched. The CDR3 coding sequence is TGTGCCAGCAGCTTCCTACAGGGGATTAATGAAAAACTGTTTTTT. It codes for CASSFLQGINEKLFF.

The rearrangement joins TRBV19 to TRBJ1-2, with 7 bases identical to TRBD1. Germline V gives CDR1 LNHDA, CDR2 SQIVND (reference sequence). V was clipped by 8 bases and J by 0 bases; unmatched bases: 9. CDR3 length: 15 residues. In DNA form, the CDR3 reads TGTGCCAGTCGAACTACCGGGACAGCTAACTATGGCTACACCTTC. Translated, it gives CASRTTGTANYGYTF.

The chain is built from TRBV5-6 and TRBJ2-1; D is perhaps TRBD2 (6 bases). Germline V gene lookup returns CDR1 SGHDT and CDR2 YYEEEE. V lost 0 bases to trimming and J lost 3 bases, with 13 bases between them. The CDR3 length is 16 residues. This CDR3 is CASSLVVGGVYNEQFF. For the CDR3, the DNA is TGTGCCAGCAGCTTGGTGGTCGGGGGAGTCTACAATGAGCAGTTCTTC.

The rearrangement uses TRBV6-5 and TRBJ1-1, with D unclear. Germline loops: CDR1 MNHEY, CDR2 SVGAGI. The V and J ends lost 2 bases and 0 bases respectively, with 7 bases between them. This CDR3 is built from 14 residues. CDR3 DNA: TGTGCCAGCAGTTACACGGGGATGAACACTGAAGCTTTCTTT. Translating gives CASSYTGMNTEAFF.

This clone was observed once. The chain joins TRBV2 to TRBJ1-1; perhaps TRBD1 as D (6 bases). This CDR3 has 14 amino acids. Germline-derived CDR1 and CDR2 are SNHLY and FYNNEI. V was pared by 4 bases and J by 1 base, with 10 bases between. The CDR3 here is CASSGLGGNTEAFF. As DNA, the CDR3 is TGTGCCAGCAGTGGGCTAGGGGGGAACACTGAAGCTTTCTTT.

As regards this clone: One junction end disagrees with the germline gene, perhaps due to a read error. The chain links TRBV2 to TRBJ2-7; TRBD1 agrees at 7 bases. CDR3 length: 14 amino acids. Germline CDR1 is SNHLY and CDR2 is FYNNEI. Here the CDR3 DNA reads TGTGCCAGCAAATACGGGACAGCTCTCTACCAGCAGTACTTC. Encoded protein: CASKYGTALYQQYF. Based on the CDR3 plus reference TRBV2 and TRBJ2-7, the full variable domain is EPEVTQTPSHQVTQMGQEVILRCVPISNHLYFYWYRQILGQKVEFLVSFYNNEISEKSEIFDDQFSVERPDGSNFTLKIRSTKLEDSAMYFCASKYGTALYQQYFGPGTRLTVT.

This clone was detected only a few times. The CDR3 region is CASSLVGSDEQYF. The CDR3 DNA sequence: TGTGCCAGCAGCTTGGTGGGGAGTGACGAGCAGTACTTC. The V gene is TRBV5-4, the J gene TRBJ2-7; the D gene is possibly TRBD2 (5 bases). The CDR3 is 13 amino acids. Trimming left V 0 bases short and J 5 bases short, with 9 bases between. Germline V CDR1 and CDR2: SGHNT, YYREEE (reference sequence).

The V gene is TRBV13, the J gene TRBJ2-7; D unresolved. The germline V gene encodes CDR1 PRHDT and CDR2 FYEKMQ (reference sequence). CDR3 size: 12 residues. V lost 4 bases and J 1 base, leaving 5 bases between the germline ends. The CDR3 bases are TGTGCCAGCAGCTCCGCGTCCTACGAGCAGTACTTC. Translated, it gives CASSSASYEQYF.

V gene TRBV4-1 combines with J gene TRBJ1-4; D gene uncertain. The length of the CDR3 is 13 residues. Germline lookup yields CDR1 MGHRA and CDR2 YSYEKL. V was trimmed by 3 bases and J by 10 bases, leaving 12 bases between them. The DNA for the CDR3 is TGCGCCAGCAGCCATCCAAGTGGCGGAAAACTGTTTTTT. Encoded protein: CASSHPSGGKLFF.

The chain links TRBV2 to TRBJ2-5, with 15 bases matching TRBD2. V lost 8 bases, J lost 1 base, and 8 bases stayed unmatched. The CDR3 has 17 residues. Germline-derived CDR1 and CDR2 are SNHLY and FYNNEI. Written as DNA, the CDR3 is TGTGCCAGCTTTCCGGGACTAGCGGGGGGTAGCCAAGAGACCCAGTACTTC. It translates to CASFPGLAGGSQETQYF.

The J gene is TRBJ2-7, the V gene TRBV5-6; 9 nucleotides line up with TRBD1. Germline V gene lookup returns CDR1 SGHDT and CDR2 YYEEEE. V lost 0 bases and J lost 6; bases outside the gene matches: 4. This CDR3 spans 14 amino acids. DNA of the CDR3: TGTGCCAGCAGCTTGGTCGGACAGGGGACCGAGCAGTACTTC. This codes for CASSLVGQGTEQYF. The whole variable domain, remainder taken from reference TRBV5-6 and TRBJ2-7, is DAGVTQSPTHLIKTRGQQVTLRCSPKSGHDTVSWYQQALGQGPQFIFQYYEEEERQRGNFPDRFSGHQFPNYSSELNVNALLLGDSALYLCASSLVGQGTEQYFGPGTRLTVT.

V and J are TRBV6-1 and TRBJ1-2; 9 bases fit TRBD1. There are 13 residues in the CDR3. CDR1 is MNHNS, CDR2 SASEGT, per germline. V lost 6 bases and J lost 8; bases outside the gene matches: 7. CDR3 protein: CASRAQGAYGYTF. The CDR3 bases are TGTGCCAGCAGGGCACAGGGGGCATACGGCTACACCTTC.

This chain connects TRBV19 to TRBJ2-7, with D tentatively TRBD1 (5 bases). V lost 5 bases and J lost 3, with 8 bases in between. The germline CDR1 and CDR2 sequences are LNHDA and SQIVND (reference sequence). CDR3 length: 12 residues. The CDR3 is CASSQGDYEQYF. The CDR3 region has the DNA TGTGCCAGTAGTCAGGGTGACTACGAGCAGTACTTC.

The rearrangement links TRBV5-1 to TRBJ2-3; 7 positions agree with TRBD2. Per the germline V gene, CDR1 is SGHRS and CDR2 is YFSETQ. J was trimmed by 1 base and V by 2 bases; bases with no gene match: 7. The CDR3 sequence is 16 residues long. CDR3 sequence reads: CASSFPIRGGTDTQYF. In nucleotides, the CDR3 is TGCGCCAGCAGCTTCCCTATTCGGGGGGGCACAGATACGCAGTATTTT.